This TCR beta chain was documented in a study of cytomegalovirus exposure and HLA in healthy donors. Overall study findings and caveats: For most subjects, TCR beta sequences were reported to predict HLA-A and HLA-B alleles with accuracy. A later examination showed that TCR association rates differed by HLA locus, with DRB1 most and HLA-C fewest.

The PCR made use of 60 Vbeta and 13 Jbeta primers. Clones were sequenced by immunoSEQ multiplex PCR, and TCRdb holds only the in-frame ones, with some missing. The sample comprises about 140,000 clones, 70% to 85% of which are singletons, and around 8.8% rests with the top ten. The CDR3 spans 13 residues. The V gene lost 3 bases and the J gene lost 2 bases, with 9 bases spanning the gap. From germline, CDR1 is GTSNPN and CDR2 SVGIG (reference sequence). Unrecorded immune exposure was likely among donors, who were nominally healthy when sampled. This clone was seen a single time. Its target is not known.

The J gene is TRBJ2-3, the V gene TRBV30; D unresolved. The TCR comes from a woman aged 60-75 years in good health and CMV-seropositive. The specimen sequenced was PBMCs. CDR3 coding DNA: TGTGCCTGGAGCGGTCTTACCACAGATACGCAGTATTTT. It yields the protein CAWSGLTTDTQYF. The complete variable domain, with remaining parts taken from reference TRBV30 and TRBJ2-3, reads SQTIHQWPATLVQPVGSPLSLECTVEGTSNPNLYWYRQAAGRGLQLLFYSVGIGQISSEVPQNLSASRPQDRQFILSSKKLLLSDSGFYLCAWSGLTTDTQYFGPGTRLTVL.